This T cell receptor (beta chain) appears in the sequencing data of a study of blood T cell repertoires in COVID-19. The wider study: Italy, Spain and the United States were the sources of the convalescent and acute COVID-19 samples. PBMCs, B-cell-depleted T cells, or T cells provided the cDNA or gDNA that made up the material.

In its sample, this clone was seen a few times. From germline, CDR1 is WSHSY and CDR2 SAAADI. J lost 1 base, V lost 6 bases, and 5 bases had no gene match. The CDR3 consists of 14 residues. In the authors' methods: Reference gene primer amplification yielded estimated nucleated cell counts. Method: immunoSEQ multiplex PCR; TCRdb's copy keeps in-frame clones and lacks some. V and J calls plus clone size are reproduced from that table; the DNA served to infer D and trimming. Of tens of thousands of clones in the sample, about nine tenths were seen once. The sequencing input was peripheral blood. The receptor was isolated from a man aged 45-65 years with acute or convalescent COVID-19. V gene TRBV10-2 combines with J gene TRBJ1-1, with 7 bases identical to TRBD1. CDR3 sequence (DNA): TGCGCCAGCAGCCTTCAGGGGGGGAACACTGAAGCTTTCTTT. Translating gives CASSLQGGNTEAFF.